The rows below give T cell receptor beta chains drawn from one sample of a study of CXCR3-negative and CXCR3-positive naive CD8 T cells. TCRdb re-called the 5' RACE reads and shows each CDR3 protein once, DNA omitted. The data include 150,000 or so distinct CDR3 sequences; the top ten clones carry nearly 0.5%. Sequenced material: naive CXCR3+ CD8+ T cells from blood. These receptors were collected from a human donor in good health. Some clones in this sample may be carry-over from other donors' samples. Both conserved end residues are part of each CDR3.

V gene	J gene	CDR3 length	CDR3 protein
TRBV28	TRBJ1-1	19	CASSSLGGPAGRRDTEAFF
TRBV6-5	TRBJ2-7	15	CASSYSPGQGYEQYF
TRBV19	TRBJ2-1	12	CASSINYNEQFF
TRBV29-1	TRBJ1-2	15	CSVEDRGGTNYGYTF
TRBV5-1	TRBJ2-1	16	CASSTRGPVLDNEQFF
TRBV7-2	TRBJ2-1	15	CASSSVAGERVEQFF
TRBV5-1	TRBJ2-7	14	CASSLTGLIYEQYF
TRBV7-9	TRBJ2-1	15	CASSLGVVVGNEQFF
TRBV15	TRBJ1-5	14	CATSGQGSNQPQHF
TRBV28	TRBJ2-7	18	CASSLPETSGRVVYEQYF
TRBV9	TRBJ2-7	14	CASSVSGESYEQYF
TRBV7-3	TRBJ2-3	15	CASSLMVGVTDTQYF
TRBV9	TRBJ2-1	15	CASSVRDYSYNEQFF
TRBV29-1	TRBJ2-7	15	CSVEGQDRTSYEQYF
TRBV5-5	TRBJ2-1	13	CASSLDTNNEQFF
TRBV5-1	TRBJ2-7	16	CPSSLDQGSVSYEQYF